The 31 T cell receptor beta chains reported below all come from one sample, sequenced in a study of blood T cell repertoires in COVID-19. TCRdb's table, derived via immunoSEQ multiplex PCR, lists solely in-frame clones and lacks some. The repertoire holds under 300,000 clones, with around 85% as singletons. Sequenced material: PBMCs or T cells enriched from blood (not recorded which). The receptors originated from a woman aged 45-59 years who had recovered from COVID-19.

This chain uses TRBV11-2 with TRBJ2-7, with D possibly TRBD1 on 6 matching bases. Germline lookup yields CDR1 SGHAT and CDR2 FQNNGV. V was trimmed by 5 bases and J by 6 bases, leaving 17 bases between them. There are 14 residues in the CDR3. DNA of the CDR3: TGTGCCAGCAGCAAATCCCTCAGGGGTAGCGAGCAGTACTTC. It codes for CASSKSLRGSEQYF.

V gene TRBV2 combines with J gene TRBJ1-5, with TRBD1 matching 8 bases. V shed 5 bases, J shed 1 base, and the junction held 7 bases outside the gene matches. The CDR3 totals 16 residues. The germline CDR1 and CDR2 sequences are SNHLY and FYNNEI. The CDR3 spells CASSRSYRGSNQPQHF. The CDR3 DNA is TGTGCCAGCAGTCGTTCATACAGGGGGAGCAATCAGCCCCAGCATTTT.

The V and J genes are TRBV9 and TRBJ2-1; possibly TRBD2 for D (6 bases). Trimming stripped 0 bases from V and 4 bases from J, with 14 bases between. From germline, CDR1 is SGDLS and CDR2 YYNGEE. The CDR3 spans 16 residues. The CDR3 nucleotides are TGTGCCAGCAGCGTAGGGTCGGGACTCCCTTACAATGAGCAGTTCTTC. Protein: CASSVGSGLPYNEQFF.

The chain is built from TRBV28 and TRBJ1-2, with TRBD1 as a possible D gene (5 bases). The CDR3 covers 13 residues. Looked up from germline, CDR1 is MDHEN and CDR2 is SYDVKM. V was clipped by 7 bases and J by 7 bases, with 16 bases between them. The CDR3, as DNA: TGTGCCAGCAAATTTCAGGGTGTAAGTGGCTACACCTTC. Protein sequence: CASKFQGVSGYTF.

The chain carries TRBV30 and TRBJ1-2; maybe TRBD1 (6 bases). Germline CDR1 and CDR2: GTSNPN and SVGIG (reference sequence). The CDR3 has 14 residues. With 1 base removed from V and 7 bases from J, the gap between germline ends came to 16 bases. The CDR3 reads CAWSAVRGGGGYTF. For the CDR3, the DNA is TGTGCCTGGAGTGCCGTCAGGGGTGGGGGTGGCTACACCTTC.

The CDR3 DNA sequence: TGTGCCAGCAGCTTCCAGACTAGCGGGAGGAGTACGCAGTATTTT. Translated, it gives CASSFQTSGRSTQYF. The rearrangement links TRBV5-5 to TRBJ2-3, with 13 bases identical to TRBD2. The CDR3 runs to 15 residues. Germline V gives CDR1 SGHKS, CDR2 YYEKEE (reference sequence). The junction had 5 bases not matched to a gene; V was cut back by 2 bases and J by 8 bases.

This clone was detected once. The chain carries TRBV10-3 and TRBJ2-7; 8 bases align to TRBD1. This CDR3 region has 14 residues. Germline CDR1 is ENHRY and CDR2 is SYGVKD. Trimming removed 0 bases from V and 4 bases from J; junction bases left unmatched: 2. CDR3 DNA: TGTGCCATCAGTGAGTCCAGGGGGCAGTACGAGCAGTACTTC. Protein product: CAISESRGQYEQYF.

For this clone: The sample carries other DNA sequences with the same CDR3. V is TRBV5-6 and J is TRBJ1-4, with D hard to call. Trimming cost V 0 bases and J 7 bases, with 10 bases left between them. CDR1 and CDR2 from the germline V gene are SGHDT and YYEEEE. This CDR3 is built from 14 residues. The CDR3: CASSLATVGEKLFF. CDR3 in DNA: TGTGCCAGCAGCTTGGCCACGGTTGGTGAAAAACTGTTTTTT.

This sequence joins TRBV9 and TRBJ2-1; D gene uncertain. Looked up from germline, CDR1 is SGDLS and CDR2 is YYNGEE. The CDR3 has 14 amino acids. Trimming stripped 0 bases from V and 3 bases from J, with 7 bases between. CDR3 coding DNA: TGTGCCAGCAGCGTAGAAAGGAGCTACAATGAGCAGTTCTTC. Its protein is CASSVERSYNEQFF.

The chain joins TRBV6-1 to TRBJ2-5; tentatively, D is TRBD1 (6 bases). The germline V gene encodes CDR1 MNHNS and CDR2 SASEGT. The CDR3 runs to 14 residues. V dropped 3 bases and J dropped 6 bases, with 14 bases sitting between them. CDR3 protein: CASSEADRKQTQYF. The CDR3 DNA reads as TGTGCCAGCAGTGAGGCTGACAGGAAACAGACCCAGTACTTC.

The chain combines TRBV5-4 with TRBJ2-7; 11 bases agree with TRBD2. Losses at the gene ends were 5 bases for V and 2 bases for J; bases not matched to a gene: 9. Germline loops: CDR1 SGHNT, CDR2 YYREEE (reference sequence). The length of the CDR3 is 16 residues. CDR3 amino acids: CASSLLAGGSTYEQYF. As DNA, the CDR3 is TGTGCCAGCAGTCTCCTAGCGGGAGGTTCGACCTACGAGCAGTACTTC.

The gene calls are TRBV7-6 and TRBJ1-6; 10 bases are a match to TRBD1. In germline, CDR1 is SGHVS, CDR2 FNYEAQ. With V trimmed by 5 bases and J by 5 bases, 9 bases remained unmatched. The CDR3 is made up of 17 amino acids. CDR3 nucleotides: TGTGCCAGCAGCCCCCGGGAGGACAGGGGGGATAATTCACCCCTCCACTTT. Amino acids: CASSPREDRGDNSPLHF. The whole variable domain, filled in from reference TRBV7-6 and TRBJ1-6, reads GAGVSQSPRYKVTKRGQDVALRCDPISGHVSLYWYRQALGQGPEFLTYFNYEAQQDKSGLPNDRFSAERPEGSISTLTIQRTEQRDSAMYRCASSPREDRGDNSPLHFGNGTRLTVT.

The rearrangement links TRBV15 to TRBJ2-7; 10 bases are a match to TRBD1. The CDR3 is 17 amino acids. V lost 7 bases and J lost 2; bases outside the gene matches: 14. The germline gives CDR1 LNHNV, CDR2 YYDKDF (reference sequence). CDR3 in DNA: TGTGCCACCATTACGAAAAACGTAGGACAGGGGGCCTACGAGCAGTACTTC. Protein sequence: CATITKNVGQGAYEQYF.

The chain carries TRBV7-2 and TRBJ2-3; 10 positions agree with TRBD2. Germline V gene data show CDR1 as SGHTA and CDR2 as FQGNSA. The CDR3 contains 19 residues. The V segment lost 2 bases and the J segment 4 bases; nucleotides outside the gene matches: 15. The CDR3 sequence is CASSLSSASGSWKADTQYF. As DNA, the CDR3 is TGTGCCAGCAGCTTATCTTCGGCTAGCGGGAGTTGGAAGGCAGATACGCAGTATTTT.

V is TRBV28 and J is TRBJ2-1, with TRBD1 as a possible D gene (6 bases). CDR1 and CDR2 from the germline V gene are MDHEN and SYDVKM. The V and J ends lost 6 bases and 0 bases respectively, with 9 bases between them. The length of the CDR3 is 14 residues. The CDR3 DNA reads TGTGCCAGCAGGGTGGACAGCTCCTACAATGAGCAGTTCTTC. This codes for CASRVDSSYNEQFF.

The chain couples TRBV7-3 to TRBJ2-7; 11 bases align to TRBD1. Trimming removed 4 bases from V and 7 bases from J; junction bases left unmatched: 6. The CDR3 sequence is 14 residues long. The germline CDR1 and CDR2 sequences are SGHTA and FQGTGA. The CDR3 DNA reads TGTGCCAGCAGCTCGGACAGGGGGCCCCGAGAGCAGTACTTC. Translating it yields CASSSDRGPREQYF.

V and J are TRBV6-1 and TRBJ2-1; 10 bases line up with TRBD1. The CDR3 has 16 residues. The V gene end was trimmed by 1 base and the J gene end by 7 bases; junction bases not matched to a gene: 7. Per germline, CDR1 MNHNS and CDR2 SASEGT. The CDR3 coding sequence is TGTGCCAGCAGTGAAGTTGGGACAGGGGTGAGAAATGAGCAGTTCTTC. It codes for CASSEVGTGVRNEQFF.

V is TRBV7-9 and J is TRBJ1-1; possibly TRBD1 for D (6 bases). V gave up 5 bases and J gave up 7 bases, with 14 bases separating them. Germline V gene data show CDR1 as SEHNR and CDR2 as FQNEAQ (reference sequence). CDR3 length: 13 amino acids. This CDR3 is CASSPPTGFEAFF. For the CDR3, the DNA is TGTGCCAGCAGCCCCCCAACAGGGTTTGAAGCTTTCTTT.

The V call is TRBV29-1, the J call TRBJ1-1; TRBD1 is a possible D gene (6 bases). CDR1 is SQVTM, CDR2 ANQGSEA, per germline. CDR3 length equals 14 residues. The V gene lost 4 bases and the J gene lost 1 base, with 13 bases spanning the gap. The CDR3 region is CSVVYWTENTEAFF. CDR3 nucleotides: TGCAGCGTTGTGTACTGGACAGAGAACACTGAAGCTTTCTTT.

This chain connects TRBV2 to TRBJ1-2; D uncertain. Trimming stripped 5 bases from V and 3 bases from J, with 7 bases between. CDR1 and CDR2 (germline): SNHLY, FYNNEI. The CDR3 extends over 12 amino acids. The CDR3 here is CASSSQDYGYTF. Here the CDR3 DNA reads TGTGCCAGCAGTTCTCAGGACTATGGCTACACCTTC. The entire variable domain, with the rest obtained from reference TRBV2 and TRBJ1-2, is as follows: EPEVTQTPSHQVTQMGQEVILRCVPISNHLYFYWYRQILGQKVEFLVSFYNNEISEKSEIFDDQFSVERPDGSNFTLKIRSTKLEDSAMYFCASSSQDYGYTFGSGTRLTVV.

The V gene is TRBV19, the J gene TRBJ1-2, with no clear D. V was shortened by 7 bases and J by 6 bases, with 30 bases between the two germline ends. Looked up from germline, CDR1 is LNHDA and CDR2 is SQIVND (reference sequence). The CDR3 covers 18 residues. This CDR3 is CASMRSGFLAGGLDGYTF. As DNA, the CDR3 is TGTGCCAGTATGAGGTCGGGGTTTCTTGCGGGCGGGCTCGATGGCTACACCTTC.

The V and J genes are TRBV27 and TRBJ1-2; TRBD1 matches 12 bases. Germline V CDR1 and CDR2: MNHEY, SMNVEV (reference sequence). This CDR3 is built from 16 residues. Trimming cost V 5 bases and J 2 bases; bases outside gene matches: 6. The CDR3 DNA follows: TGTGCCAGCAGTCTAACCGGGACAGGGGGCAACTATGGCTACACCTTC. This sequence encodes CASSLTGTGGNYGYTF.

The rearrangement links TRBV21-1 to TRBJ2-4; the table's D call TRBD2 went unverified against the DNA. TRBV21-1 has pseudogene status. CDR3 length: 15 amino acids. The CDR3 DNA reads TGTGCCAGCAGCAAAGGCGTCAACGAAAAAAACATTCAGTACTTC. Translating it yields CASSKGVNEKNIQYF.

The gene calls are TRBV9 and TRBJ2-3; D not certain. The CDR3 contains 12 residues. V lost 3 bases to trimming and J lost 6 bases, with 8 bases between them. Germline CDR1 is SGDLS and CDR2 is YYNGEE. Here the CDR3 reads CASSANADTQYF. CDR3 in DNA: TGTGCCAGCAGCGCCAACGCGGATACGCAGTATTTT.

A single count supports this clone. The rearrangement links TRBV6-5 to TRBJ2-1; the match to TRBD2 covers 12 bases. This CDR3 spans 13 amino acids. The germline V gene encodes CDR1 MNHEY and CDR2 SVGAGI. The trim removed 8 bases at V and 8 bases at J, leaving 4 bases unmatched. CDR3 DNA: TGTGCCAGCCGACTAGCGGGGGAGCATGAGCAGTTCTTC. As protein: CASRLAGEHEQFF.

J is TRBJ2-2 and V is TRBV7-6; TRBD2 is a possible D gene (6 bases). The CDR3 runs to 15 residues. In germline, CDR1 is SGHVS, CDR2 FNYEAQ. The ends were cut back, 6 bases at V and 0 bases at J, with 11 bases in the middle. Here the CDR3 DNA reads TGTGCCAGCAGGAGGGGAGGCCCGAACACCGGGGAGCTGTTTTTT. Its translation: CASRRGGPNTGELFF.

The chain is built from TRBV4-2 and TRBJ1-4; 8 nucleotides match TRBD1. V lost 1 base to trimming and J lost 4 bases; unmatched junction nucleotides: 2. This CDR3 spans 15 amino acids. Per the germline V gene, CDR1 is LGHNA and CDR2 is YNFKEQ. As DNA, the CDR3 is TGTGCCAGCAGCCAAGCCGGGACAGGTAATGAAAAACTGTTTTTT. Amino acids: CASSQAGTGNEKLFF.

This rearrangement joins TRBV3-1 (or the pseudogene TRBV3-2) to TRBJ2-7, with D perhaps matching TRBD1 (5 bases). V shed 0 bases and J shed 3 bases, with 9 bases lying between them. The CDR3 consists of 14 residues. Germline CDR1 and CDR2: LGHDT and YNNKEL (reference sequence). The CDR3 reads CASSQEPQGYEQYF. For the CDR3, the DNA is TGTGCCAGCAGCCAAGAACCCCAGGGCTACGAGCAGTACTTC.

V usage is TRBV4-1 and J usage is TRBJ1-2, with D perhaps matching TRBD1 (6 bases). CDR1 MGHRA and CDR2 YSYEKL come from the germline V gene. Between the trimmed V and J ends, which lost 2 bases and 1 base, there was a span of 11 bases. CDR3 length: 15 amino acids. The CDR3 coding sequence is TGCGCCAGCAGCCAATCTACGGACAGTAACTATGGCTACACCTTC. Protein: CASSQSTDSNYGYTF.

The chain carries TRBV18 and TRBJ2-7; 7 bases line up with TRBD2. The CDR3 has 15 amino acids. The germline V gene encodes CDR1 KGHSH and CDR2 LQKENI. The V gene end was trimmed by 5 bases and the J gene end by 3 bases; junction bases not matched to a gene: 10. CDR3 region: CASSTTNGGIYEQYF. CDR3 DNA: TGTGCCAGCTCAACCACCAACGGGGGGATCTACGAGCAGTACTTC.

The V and J genes are TRBV28 and TRBJ2-3; 9 positions agree with TRBD2. The CDR3 sequence is 15 residues long. CDR1 is MDHEN and CDR2 is SYDVKM in the germline V gene. Trimming cost V 4 bases and J 6 bases; bases outside gene matches: 8. CDR3 bases: TGTGCCAGCAGTTCCCGACTAGCGGCCCGGGATACGCAGTATTTT. Translating it yields CASSSRLAARDTQYF.